This is a list of T cell receptor beta chains from one sample in a study of OX40 agonist ivuxolimab in advanced cancers. The repertoire was sequenced with immunoSEQ multiplex PCR; TCRdb's copy has only in-frame clones and lacks some. The sample consists of fewer than 60,000 clones, 60% to 80% of them appearing once. Sequences were derived from CD4+ or CD8+ T cells sorted from blood, sampled in a trial of the OX40 agonist ivuxolimab. These receptors originate from an adult with an advanced solid tumor such as melanoma, head and neck, liver or kidney cancer. The CDR3 runs from the conserved cysteine through the conserved F or W. D genes are given only for firm matches. Clone size is stated in some rows and not others, as once, few, many or a class when expanded.

D | J | V | size | CDR3 | DNA
TRBD2 | TRBJ2-1 | TRBV6-1 | - | CASSDQKTSGRHNEQFF | TGTGCCAGCAGTGACCAGAAGACTAGCGGGCGCCACAATGAGCAGTTCTTC
TRBD1 | TRBJ2-7 | TRBV5-1 | - | CASSDPGQGDYEQYF | TGCGCCAGCAGCGATCCCGGACAGGGTGACTACGAGCAGTACTTC
TRBD1 | TRBJ2-3 | TRBV6-5 | once | CASTRDRGGTDTQYF | TGTGCCAGCACCCGGGACAGGGGAGGCACAGATACGCAGTATTTT
TRBD1 | TRBJ1-1 | TRBV6-5 | - | CASSYWTGRNTEAFF | TGTGCCAGCAGTTACTGGACAGGCCGAAACACTGAAGCTTTCTTT
- | TRBJ2-1 | TRBV7-2 | once | CASSLEPYNEQFF | TGTGCCAGCAGCTTAGAACCCTACAATGAGCAGTTCTTC
- | TRBJ2-5 | TRBV7-6 | - | CASSSDSWETQYF | TGTGCCAGCAGCTCCGACAGTTGGGAGACCCAGTACTTC
- | TRBJ2-7 | TRBV9 | - | CASSVAVHRGYEQYF | TGTGCCAGCAGCGTAGCAGTCCACCGGGGCTACGAGCAGTACTTC
TRBD2 | TRBJ2-1 | TRBV7-9 | - | CASSSGLANEQFF | TGTGCCAGCAGCTCGGGACTAGCTAATGAGCAGTTCTTC
- | TRBJ1-2 | TRBV6-1 | - | CASSEGSGTGYTF | TGTGCCAGCAGTGAAGGCTCCGGGACTGGCTACACCTTC
- | TRBJ2-5 | TRBV6-1 | - | CASSEGHGSQETQYF | TGTGCCAGCAGTGAAGGACACGGCTCCCAAGAGACCCAGTACTTC
- | TRBJ1-1 | TRBV9 | - | CASSVTGSCNTEAFF | TGTGCCAGCAGCGTTACAGGATCCTGCAACACTGAAGCTTTCTTT
TRBD2 | TRBJ2-1 | TRBV7-3 | - | CASSPRTSTNNEQFF | TGTGCCAGCAGCCCCCGGACTAGCACAAACAATGAGCAGTTCTTC
- | TRBJ1-5 | TRBV21-1 | - | CASSKEARGWDSNQPQHF | TGTGCCAGCAGCAAAGAGGCCAGGGGGTGGGATAGCAATCAGCCCCAGCATTTT
- | TRBJ1-6 | TRBV7-2 | - | CASSLGGAHSPLHF | TGTGCCAGCAGCTTAGGGGGGGCCCATTCACCCCTCCACTTT
- | TRBJ2-1 | TRBV6-1 | - | CASTRSSYNEQFF | TGTGCCAGCACTCGAAGCTCCTACAATGAGCAGTTCTTC
TRBD1 | TRBJ2-6 | TRBV18 | few | CASSRRDRGSSGANVLTF | TGTGCCAGCTCACGAAGGGACAGGGGGAGCTCTGGGGCCAACGTCCTGACTTTC
TRBD2 | TRBJ2-1 | TRBV27 | - | CASRPAPGLARANEQFF | TGTGCCAGCAGACCCGCCCCAGGACTAGCCCGAGCCAATGAGCAGTTCTTC
TRBD1 | TRBJ2-2 | TRBV29-1 | few | CSAGTGTGELFF | TGCAGCGCCGGGACAGGGACCGGGGAGCTGTTTTTT
- | TRBJ1-5 | TRBV21-1 | - | CASSKILGEEGNQPQHF | TGTGCCAGCAGCAAAATACTCGGGGAGGAAGGCAATCAGCCCCAGCATTTT
- | TRBJ2-7 | TRBV5-1 | - | CASSLDGRRDGEQYF | TGCGCCAGCAGCTTGGACGGCAGGAGGGACGGCGAGCAGTACTTC
- | TRBJ2-3 | TRBV5-4 | - | CASSLVGSTDTQYF | TGTGCCAGCAGCTTGGTGGGTAGCACAGATACGCAGTATTTT
- | TRBJ1-5 | TRBV5-1 | - | CASSSDGNQPQHF | TGCGCCAGCAGCTCGGATGGCAATCAGCCCCAGCATTTT
TRBD2 | TRBJ2-3 | TRBV7-2 | - | CASSAASGGAADTQYF | TGTGCCAGCAGCGCAGCTAGCGGGGGGGCGGCAGATACGCAGTATTTT
- | TRBJ1-5 | TRBV15 | few | CATSRDPTDDFWGGQPQHF | TGTGCCACCAGCAGAGATCCCACAGACGATTTCTGGGGAGGTCAGCCCCAGCATTTT
- | TRBJ1-2 | TRBV11-2 | few | CASSLGQLDGYTF | TGTGCCAGCAGCTTAGGACAGCTGGATGGCTACACCTTC
- | TRBJ2-3 | TRBV5-1 | once | CASSGQTVTDTQYF | TGCGCCAGCAGCGGGCAGACCGTCACAGATACGCAGTATTTT
- | TRBJ2-7 | TRBV7-2 | - | CASSLVDDSYEQYF | TGTGCCAGCAGCTTAGTTGACGATTCCTACGAGCAGTACTTC
TRBD1 | TRBJ2-3 | TRBV10-3 | - | CAIGDRADSGTDTQYF | TGTGCCATCGGGGACAGGGCGGATTCTGGCACAGATACGCAGTATTTT
- | TRBJ1-2 | TRBV5-6 | - | CASSLGQNYGYTF | TGTGCCAGCAGCTTGGGTCAGAACTATGGCTACACCTTC
TRBD1 | TRBJ1-1 | TRBV7-6 | - | CASSLVEGAGNTEAFF | TGTGCCAGCAGCTTAGTTGAGGGGGCAGGGAACACTGAAGCTTTCTTT
- | TRBJ1-5 | TRBV5-4 | - | CASSDRDQPQHF | TGTGCCAGCAGCGATAGGGACCAGCCCCAGCATTTT
- | TRBJ1-5 | TRBV27 | - | CASSAGAVGNQPQHF | TGTGCCAGCAGCGCAGGGGCGGTGGGCAATCAGCCCCAGCATTTT
TRBD1 | TRBJ2-1 | TRBV6-6 | - | CASSYSTGVGNEQFF | TGTGCCAGCAGTTACTCCACAGGGGTGGGCAATGAGCAGTTCTTC
- | TRBJ2-1 | TRBV2 | few | CASSEGPSYNEQFF | TGTGCCAGTAGCGAGGGACCCAGCTACAATGAGCAGTTCTTC
- | TRBJ1-4 | TRBV11-2 | - | CASSLDQWEKLFF | TGTGCCAGCAGCTTAGATCAATGGGAAAAACTGTTTTTT
TRBD2 | TRBJ2-1 | TRBV5-1 | - | CASSQLGGNNEQFF | TGCGCCAGCAGCCAGTTGGGGGGGAACAATGAGCAGTTCTTC
- | TRBJ2-4 | TRBV5-1 | - | CASSLAPGGNIQYF | TGCGCCAGCAGCTTGGCCCCAGGGGGGAACATTCAGTACTTC
- | TRBJ2-3 | TRBV27 | - | CASSPRAGDTDTQYF | TGTGCCAGCAGCCCTAGGGCAGGCGACACAGATACGCAGTATTTT
- | TRBJ1-1 | TRBV6-6 | - | CASSHGGGGNTEAFF | TGTGCCAGCAGCCACGGCGGGGGCGGAAACACTGAAGCTTTCTTT
- | TRBJ1-6 | TRBV5-1 | - | CASSLAGGVDSPLHF | TGCGCCAGCAGCTTGGCCGGGGGTGTAGATTCACCCCTCCACTTT
- | TRBJ2-7 | TRBV19 | - | CASSIKQGYEQYF | TGTGCCAGTAGTATAAAACAGGGCTACGAGCAGTACTTC
TRBD2 | TRBJ2-7 | TRBV27 | - | CASSPRLLAVYEQYF | TGTGCCAGCAGTCCCCGTCTACTAGCGGTCTACGAGCAGTACTTC
TRBD1 | TRBJ1-5 | TRBV30 | few | CAWSQGQFNQPQHF | TGTGCCTGGAGTCAGGGACAGTTCAATCAGCCCCAGCATTTT
- | TRBJ1-4 | TRBV18 | once | CASSPLQGRNNEKLFF | TGTGCCAGCTCACCTCTGCAGGGACGGAATAATGAAAAACTGTTTTTT
- | TRBJ2-3 | TRBV15 | few | CATSTIGGASFSDTQYF | TGTGCCACCAGCACCATAGGAGGAGCGTCATTTTCAGATACGCAGTATTTT
TRBD1 | TRBJ2-5 | TRBV7-2 | - | CASSLARGPGETQYF | TGTGCCAGCAGCTTAGCCAGGGGGCCCGGGGAGACCCAGTACTTC
TRBD2 | TRBJ2-1 | TRBV15 | - | CATSPAGLARYNEQFF | TGTGCCACCAGCCCCGCGGGACTAGCGCGTTACAATGAGCAGTTCTTC